One sample yielded the 21 T cell receptor beta chains listed below, sequenced in a study of cytomegalovirus exposure and HLA in healthy donors. The PCR had 60 Vbeta and 13 Jbeta primers. Sequenced by immunoSEQ multiplex PCR; TCRdb stores in-frame clones only, minus some. The profile shows 200,000 to 250,000 clones, around four fifths of them singletons. Specimen: PBMCs. These receptors originate from a woman aged 60-70 years in good health and CMV-seropositive.

The rearrangement joins TRBV5-4 to TRBJ1-6, with 8 bases that match TRBD1. Looked up from germline, CDR1 is SGHNT and CDR2 is YYREEE (reference sequence). J lost 8 bases, V lost 1 base, and 5 bases had no gene match. The CDR3 length is 15 residues. CDR3 region: CASSLLTDRDSPLHF. The CDR3 DNA reads TGTGCCAGCAGCTTGTTAACGGACAGGGATTCACCCCTCCACTTT.

The genes are TRBV7-9 and TRBJ2-7, with TRBD1 identical over 10 bases. V was pared by 8 bases and J by 4 bases, with 8 bases of the junction left unmatched. CDR1 is SEHNR, CDR2 FQNEAQ, per germline (reference sequence). The CDR3 is made up of 14 amino acids. CDR3 sequence: CASGFGQGGYEQYF. CDR3 DNA: TGTGCCAGCGGGTTTGGACAGGGGGGGTACGAGCAGTACTTC.

The rearrangement joins TRBV4-2 to TRBJ2-7; TRBD1 matches at 7 bases. This CDR3 has 12 residues. Germline V gene lookup returns CDR1 LGHNA and CDR2 YNFKEQ. With V trimmed by 5 bases and J by 5 bases, 3 bases remained unmatched. CDR3 nucleotide sequence: TGTGCCAGCAGCGGGACAGTCGACGAGCAGTACTTC. Encoded protein: CASSGTVDEQYF.

This chain joins TRBV5-1 and TRBJ2-1; 9 bases align to TRBD2. Germline CDR1 and CDR2: SGHRS and YFSETQ. This CDR3 is built from 15 residues. The V and J ends lost 4 bases and 0 bases, in that order; junction bases with no gene match: 2. The CDR3 protein is CASSPSGTSYNEQFF. The CDR3 DNA is TGCGCCAGCAGCCCTAGCGGGACCTCCTACAATGAGCAGTTCTTC.

The chain couples TRBV7-2 to TRBJ2-1; D may be TRBD2 (6 bases). Germline CDR1 and CDR2: SGHTA and FQGNSA. Deletions cut 5 bases from V and 8 bases from J, with 13 bases between. CDR3 length: 13 residues. The CDR3 spells CASSPDRRDEQFF. In nucleotides, the CDR3 is TGTGCCAGCAGCCCAGATAGGAGGGATGAGCAGTTCTTC.

This clone turned up a few times. This chain connects TRBV10-3 to TRBJ2-7, with TRBD1 as a possible D gene (6 bases). From germline, CDR1 is ENHRY and CDR2 SYGVKD. The CDR3 spans 15 residues. Trimming stripped 2 bases from V and 2 bases from J, with 13 bases between. CDR3 nucleotide sequence: TGTGCCATCAGTGAGGCCCCGGCAGGGGCCTACGAGCAGTACTTC. Amino acids: CAISEAPAGAYEQYF.

V usage is TRBV6-5 and J usage is TRBJ2-7, with 9 bases fitting TRBD1. CDR3 size: 16 residues. In germline, CDR1 is MNHEY, CDR2 SVGAGI. J was trimmed by 4 bases and V by 4 bases; bases with no gene match: 11. Here the CDR3 DNA reads TGTGCCAGCAGTTCCGGGACAGGGTTGAGATCTTACGAGCAGTACTTC. It codes for CASSSGTGLRSYEQYF.

The rearrangement uses TRBV27 and TRBJ2-4, with D maybe TRBD1 (5 bases). The germline V and J ends were trimmed by 2 bases and 1 base, with 9 bases remaining between them. The CDR3 runs to 15 residues. Germline values: CDR1 MNHEY, CDR2 SMNVEV (reference sequence). CDR3 amino acids: CASSLASGAKNIQYF. As DNA, the CDR3 is TGTGCCAGCAGTTTAGCATCAGGGGCCAAAAACATTCAGTACTTC.

The chain is built from TRBV5-1 and TRBJ1-6; no definite D call. The CDR3 is 16 residues long. The V end lost 4 bases, the J end lost 7 bases, and 18 bases lay between the germline ends. Germline lookup yields CDR1 SGHRS and CDR2 YFSETQ. The CDR3 loop reads CASSQYFGVKNSPLHF. The CDR3 bases are TGCGCCAGCAGCCAATACTTCGGGGTTAAGAATTCACCCCTCCACTTT.

This chain connects TRBV18 to TRBJ2-3, with 8 positions matching TRBD2. Germline V lookup: CDR1 KGHSH, CDR2 LQKENI. V lost 10 bases to trimming and J lost 1 base; unmatched junction nucleotides: 10. The length of the CDR3 is 15 residues. The CDR3 sequence is CATLISGGRTDTQYF. CDR3 DNA sequence: TGTGCCACCCTCATTTCGGGGGGGCGCACAGATACGCAGTATTTT.

V gene TRBV11-2 combines with J gene TRBJ2-3; TRBD1 might be the D (5 bases). Per germline, CDR1 SGHAT and CDR2 FQNNGV. Between the trimmed V and J ends, which lost 1 base and 14 bases, there was a span of 13 bases. CDR3 length equals 12 residues. CDR3 in DNA: TGTGCCAGCAGCTTAGCCGCCAGGGTTGCGTATTTT. Its protein product is CASSLAARVAYF.

The gene calls are TRBV6-1 and TRBJ2-1, with 7 bases aligning to TRBD1. Germline V gene data show CDR1 as MNHNS and CDR2 as SASEGT. The V segment lost 6 bases and the J segment 2 bases; nucleotides outside the gene matches: 7. There are 15 residues in the CDR3. The CDR3, as DNA: TGTGCCAGCAGGAAGGGTGGACAGGCCTACAATGAGCAGTTCTTC. Its protein product is CASRKGGQAYNEQFF.

This clone has just a few counts. This rearrangement joins TRBV5-1 to TRBJ2-1; 8 nucleotides align to TRBD2. Germline CDR1 reads SGHRS; CDR2 reads YFSETQ. This CDR3 spans 15 amino acids. Germline trimming cut 5 bases from V and 8 bases from J; bases unmatched to any gene: 12. CDR3 bases: TGCGCCAGCAGGCCACGGGCGGGAGGTCTCCATGAGCAGTTCTTC. Translating gives CASRPRAGGLHEQFF.

This chain joins TRBV5-4 and TRBJ1-1, with D unresolved. V lost 2 bases, J lost 1 base, and 6 bases lay in between. Germline-derived CDR1 and CDR2 are SGHNT and YYREEE (reference sequence). The CDR3 is 13 amino acids. The CDR3 DNA is TGTGCCAGCAGCTTCGTGTCGAACACTGAAGCTTTCTTT. Its protein product is CASSFVSNTEAFF.

This clone was found a few times. The CDR3 nucleotides are TGCGCCAGCAGCCCCATGGGGGGGGACACCATATATTTT. It codes for CASSPMGGDTIYF. The chain carries TRBV5-1 and TRBJ1-3; possibly TRBD1 for D (5 bases). The CDR3 sequence is 13 residues long. Looked up from germline, CDR1 is SGHRS and CDR2 is YFSETQ. Trimming removed 4 bases from V and 8 bases from J, with 13 bases in between.

This clone was seen a few times. The rearrangement joins TRBV18 to TRBJ1-1; D unclear. The CDR3 is made up of 14 amino acids. Per germline, CDR1 KGHSH and CDR2 LQKENI. Trimming cost V 2 bases and J 4 bases, with 11 bases left between them. CDR3 in amino acids: CASSPAGGITEAFF. The DNA of the CDR3 is TGTGCCAGCTCACCAGCAGGAGGGATCACTGAAGCTTTCTTT.

CDR3: CASSQTSGGFSTDTQYF. The CDR3 nucleotides are TGCGCCAGCAGCCAGACTAGCGGGGGGTTTAGCACAGATACGCAGTATTTT. This chain joins TRBV5-1 and TRBJ2-3, with TRBD2 matching over 13 bases. The CDR3 loop spans 17 amino acids. The trim removed 4 bases at V and 0 bases at J, leaving 5 bases unmatched. Germline V gene lookup returns CDR1 SGHRS and CDR2 YFSETQ.

V gene TRBV10-1 combines with J gene TRBJ2-5, with 10 bases that match TRBD1. The J call is uncertain, as TRBJ2-7 better fits the DNA end. Germline CDR1 is WNHNN and CDR2 is SYGVQD (reference sequence). CDR3 size: 15 residues. DNA of the CDR3: TGCGCCAGCAGCGCCGGGACAGGGGTCTCCTACGAGCAGTACTTC. Its protein is CASSAGTGVSYEQYF.

Worth noting for this clone: A junction end diverges from the germline sequence, so it may reflect a read error. J is TRBJ2-1 and V is TRBV9; D is unresolved. The CDR3 runs 12 residues. CDR1 is SGDLS, CDR2 YYNGEE, per germline. CDR3 in amino acids: CASGVDGNEQFF. In nucleotides, the CDR3 is TGTGCCAGCGGCGTAGACGGGAATGAGCAGTTCTTC.

This rearrangement joins TRBV30 to TRBJ1-5; TRBD1 agrees at 7 bases. This CDR3 spans 15 amino acids. The V gene's germline CDR1 is GTSNPN and CDR2 SVGIG (reference sequence). The ends lost 1 base at V and 6 bases at J; junction bases unmatched: 9. The CDR3 nucleotides read TGTGCCTGGAGTGAGGGTCAGGGGGAAAGTCAGCCCCAGCATTTT. This translates into CAWSEGQGESQPQHF.

The J gene is TRBJ1-2, the V gene TRBV23-1; D might be TRBD1 (5 bases). TRBV23-1 is an ORF; its function is uncertain. The CDR3 runs to 15 residues. Trimming pared 7 bases from V and 3 bases from J, leaving 18 bases between. The CDR3, as DNA: TGCGCCAGCACCCAGCCGGGGGGTTCGGACTATGGCTACACCTTC. Protein sequence: CASTQPGGSDYGYTF.